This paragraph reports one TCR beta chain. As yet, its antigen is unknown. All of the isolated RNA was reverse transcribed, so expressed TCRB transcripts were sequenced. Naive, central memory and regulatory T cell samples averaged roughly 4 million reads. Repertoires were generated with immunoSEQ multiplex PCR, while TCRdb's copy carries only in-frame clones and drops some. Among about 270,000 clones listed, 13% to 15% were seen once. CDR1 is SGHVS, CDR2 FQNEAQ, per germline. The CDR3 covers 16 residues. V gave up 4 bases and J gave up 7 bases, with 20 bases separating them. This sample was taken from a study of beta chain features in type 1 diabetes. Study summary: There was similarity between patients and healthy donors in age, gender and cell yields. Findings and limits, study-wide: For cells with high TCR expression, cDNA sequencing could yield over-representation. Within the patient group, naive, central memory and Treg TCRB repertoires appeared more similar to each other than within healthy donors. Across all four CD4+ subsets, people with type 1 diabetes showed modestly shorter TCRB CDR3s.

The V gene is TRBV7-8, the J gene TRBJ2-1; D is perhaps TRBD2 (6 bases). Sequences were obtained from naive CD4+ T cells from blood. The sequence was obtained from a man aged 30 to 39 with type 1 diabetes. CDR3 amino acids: CASSSRRAGGTNEQFF. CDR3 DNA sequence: TGTGCCAGCAGCTCAAGGCGGGCTGGCGGGACTAATGAGCAGTTCTTC.